This is a list of T cell receptor beta chains from one sample in a study of cytomegalovirus exposure and HLA in healthy donors. Here immunoSEQ multiplex PCR was the method, and the copy in TCRdb shows in-frame clones only, minus some. This table holds roughly 200,000 clones, roughly 78% found once. Sequencing was carried out using PBMCs. These receptor sequences come from a girl between 5 and 17 years old in good health and CMV-seropositive. The CDR3 runs from the conserved cysteine through the conserved F or W. D genes are given only for firm matches. The size of a clone is reported for some rows only, either as once, few or many, or as a class for expanded clones.

abundance,d_gene,j_gene,v_gene,CDR3nt,CDR3aa
once,-,TRBJ2-7,TRBV5-1,TGCGCCAGCAACCCGGACGGACTATACTCCTACGAGCAGTACTTC,CASNPDGLYSYEQYF
-,TRBD1,TRBJ1-2,TRBV6-5,TGTGCCAGCAGTACAGGACAGGTTCGCGGCTACACCTTC,CASSTGQVRGYTF
-,-,TRBJ2-7,TRBV28,TGTGCCAGCCGGACAGTCTATACCCAACCCTACGAGCAGTACTTC,CASRTVYTQPYEQYF
-,TRBD1,TRBJ1-5,TRBV30,TGTGCCTGGAGTGGGGCTTTAATAGGGGGCACAGGTGGGCCCCAGCATTTT,CAWSGALIGGTGGPQHF
-,-,TRBJ2-1,TRBV5-4,TGTGCCAGCAGCTTGCTACAGTCCCATGAGCAGTTCTTC,CASSLLQSHEQFF
-,TRBD1,TRBJ1-1,TRBV6-7,TGTGCCAGCAGTCACTCCTCCACCCCAGGGGGCGTTAAGGACACTGAAGCTTTCTTT,CASSHSSTPGGVKDTEAFF
-,-,TRBJ2-1,TRBV2,TGTGCCAGCAGTCGGACAGCCAATAACAATGAGCAGTTCTTC,CASSRTANNNEQFF
-,TRBD1,TRBJ1-2,TRBV7-2,TGTGCCAGCAGCTTAGGTCGGGGGACAGGCCTCTATGGCTACACCTTC,CASSLGRGTGLYGYTF
once,-,TRBJ1-4,TRBV7-9,TGTGCCAGCAGCCCCTCGTGGGGGCGCGGTGAAAAACTGTTTTTT,CASSPSWGRGEKLFF
few,TRBD1,TRBJ1-1,TRBV6-5,TGTGCCAGCAGAGCAGACAGGGAATGGAGTGAAGCTTTCTTT,CASRADREWSEAFF
-,-,TRBJ2-2,TRBV19,TGTGCCAGTACCCCTAGTGGGGAGGTCGGGGAGCTGTTTTTT,CASTPSGEVGELFF
-,-,TRBJ2-7,TRBV28,TGTGCCAGCGTCCGGATAGCTGGGGAGCAGTACTTC,CASVRIAGEQYF
-,TRBD2,TRBJ2-3,TRBV7-6,TGTGCCAGCAGCTTACTGCGGGGGGTCAACACAGATACGCAGTATTTT,CASSLLRGVNTDTQYF
-,-,TRBJ2-5,TRBV9,TGTGCCAGCAGCGGCAACAGGGGTCGGGGGGAGACCCAGTACTTC,CASSGNRGRGETQYF
-,TRBD1,TRBJ2-1,TRBV29-1,TGCAGCGTTGAAGATAGGGGGACAGGAGTCTACAATGAGCAGTTCTTC,CSVEDRGTGVYNEQFF
-,-,TRBJ1-1,TRBV29-1,TGCAGCGTTGAAAGGACTCTCGATAGGAACACTGAAGCTTTCTTT,CSVERTLDRNTEAFF
-,-,TRBJ2-1,TRBV7-2,TGTGCCAGCGGGCCCCAGGGATACAATGAGCAGTTCTTC,CASGPQGYNEQFF
-,-,TRBJ2-2,TRBV19,TGTGCCAGTAGTACCAAACTTCGGACTGTGAGTACCGGGGAGCTGTTTTTT,CASSTKLRTVSTGELFF
-,TRBD2,TRBJ2-1,TRBV18,TGTGCCAGCTCACCAACCAGCGGGGTCTCCTACAATGAGCAGTTCTTC,CASSPTSGVSYNEQFF
-,-,TRBJ1-2,TRBV7-9,TGTGCCAGCAGCTTAGTTTTGCAGGGCAGCTACACCTTC,CASSLVLQGSYTF
-,TRBD2,TRBJ2-7,TRBV28,TGTGCCAGCAGTTCGCTTAGCGGGGGCCCTGGTTCGCTCTTC,CASSSLSGGPGSLF
-,TRBD2,TRBJ2-7,TRBV27,TGTGCCAGCAGCCGGCGGGGGGTTTACTACGAGCAGTACTTC,CASSRRGVYYEQYF
-,-,TRBJ1-6,TRBV2,TGTGCCAGTAACAGGGAGGGCTCCTATAATTCACCCCTCCACTTT,CASNREGSYNSPLHF
-,TRBD2,TRBJ2-1,TRBV14,TGTGCCAGCAGCCTGGGGGGGTCTGGGAATGAGCAGTTCTTC,CASSLGGSGNEQFF
-,TRBD2,TRBJ2-1,TRBV14,TGTGCCAGCAGCCAGGGACTAAACAATGAGCAGTTCTTC,CASSQGLNNEQFF
once,-,TRBJ1-5,TRBV2,TGTGCCAGCAGTGGACAGGAAAATCAGCCCCAGCATTTT,CASSGQENQPQHF
-,-,TRBJ2-7,TRBV7-2,TGTGCCAGCAGCTACTGGACAGATAGCTCCTACGAGCAGTACTTC,CASSYWTDSSYEQYF
-,-,TRBJ2-7,TRBV5-1,TGCGCCAGCAGCTTGGGCGGAGGTCCCTACGAGCAGTACTTC,CASSLGGGPYEQYF
-,-,TRBJ2-7,TRBV10-1,TGCGCCAGCAGTGGCTCCTTGACAGGTCCCCAGGAGCAGTACTTC,CASSGSLTGPQEQYF
-,TRBD1,TRBJ1-4,TRBV14,TGTGCCAGCAGCCCCCAGGTCGGACAGGGGATAGGGAAACTGTTTTTT,CASSPQVGQGIGKLFF
-,TRBD1,TRBJ1-1,TRBV4-1,TGCGCCAGCAGCCAAGATGGACAGGCGAGCAACACTGAAGCTTTCTTT,CASSQDGQASNTEAFF
few,TRBD1,TRBJ1-1,TRBV4-3,TGCGCCAGCAGCCAAGATCGGACAGGGATGTTGACTGAAGCTTTCTTT,CASSQDRTGMLTEAFF
-,-,TRBJ1-1,TRBV5-6,TGTGCCAGCAGCTTCAGTGGTACGGCTTTCTTT,CASSFSGTAFF
-,-,TRBJ2-7,TRBV7-8,TGTGCCAGCAGCTTAGTAGGCGGGACCTCCTACGAGCAGTACTTC,CASSLVGGTSYEQYF
-,-,TRBJ1-5,TRBV7-9,TGTGCCAGCAGCTTCGCGGTCGACAATCAGCCCCAGCATTTT,CASSFAVDNQPQHF
-,TRBD1,TRBJ2-3,TRBV19,TGTGCCGCAAGGCAGGGGGGCACAGATACGCAGTATTTT,CAARQGGTDTQYF
-,TRBD2,TRBJ2-1,TRBV6-1,TGTGCCAGCAGTGAAAATCGGGGGAGGGATACGAATGAGCAGTTCTTC,CASSENRGRDTNEQFF
-,-,TRBJ1-3,TRBV12-5,TGTGCTAGTGGTTTCCCCCAACATGGTTCGCCAGACACCATATATTTT,CASGFPQHGSPDTIYF
-,-,TRBJ1-2,TRBV6-5,TGTGCCAGCAGCCTCACTGGGCAGAATGGCTACACCTTC,CASSLTGQNGYTF
-,TRBD2,TRBJ2-6,TRBV7-2,TGTGCCAGCAGCCCGACTAGCGCCTCTCATAACGTCCTGACTTTC,CASSPTSASHNVLTF
-,-,TRBJ1-2,TRBV30,TGTGCCTGGAGTGTACTAACCACGAGGGCGGGCTACACCTTC,CAWSVLTTRAGYTF
-,-,TRBJ2-6,TRBV29-1,TGCAGCGTTGAAGATAGGGGGACCGGGGCCAACGTCCTGACTTTC,CSVEDRGTGANVLTF
-,-,TRBJ2-5,TRBV19,TGTGCCAGTAGTATGGGGGCAACAGAGACCCAGTACTTC,CASSMGATETQYF
-,TRBD2,TRBJ2-1,TRBV4-3,TGCGCCAGCAGCACCCGAGCGGGGGGGCCGCATGAGCAGTTCTTC,CASSTRAGGPHEQFF
once,TRBD1,TRBJ1-1,TRBV2,TGTGCCAGCGTTAGGGACAGCATCATGAACACTGAAGCTTTCTTT,CASVRDSIMNTEAFF